Sequencing of this T cell receptor (beta chain) was carried out in a study of immune aging and cytomegalovirus after organ transplant (TCRdb year 2021). Some background on the complete study: All transplant recipients received three-drug immunosuppression with prednisone, tacrolimus, and mycophenolate. Paper-wide results and their limitations: Following viremia, cells with an aged phenotype rose post-transplant no matter the clone size, with the increase showing up earlier in large clones (days 200-264) than in small clones. CD57 was not measured in the sequencing data, so a conservative gene-based aging definition was used instead. TEMRA cells made up a larger share of large clones, and the seven largest clones (around 1,900 cells) gained aged and TEMRA cells while losing TCM cells.

This sample's time point label indicates: five sample-tagged time points from pre-transplant (day -1) to day 368 post-transplant, pooled. After thawing, PBMC were stimulated with a CMV IE-1 overlapping peptide library for roughly eleven hours, with no transport inhibitors added. After being thawed and rested overnight, the cells were stimulated in R10 medium along with CD28/CD49d costimulation. The IE-1 peptide library consisted of 15-amino-acid peptides overlapping by 11 amino acids. Each time point was barcoded with BD Single-Cell Multiplexing Kit Sample Tags, pooled, and stained with oligo-conjugated anti-CD45RA plus sorting antibodies. A BD FACSAria III was used to sort CMV-responsive CD8+CD137+ and CD4+CD154+ T cells at 4-way purity. Blood was drawn into EDTA vacutainers and was processed by Ficoll gradient within 1-24 hours. Of note for this clonotype: Its antigen has not been determined. Base qualities are not at hand, and no much larger clone is one base apart.

Library creation used single-cell sequencing. The sample was run on an Illumina NovaSeq 6000. The BD Rhapsody Targeted mRNA and AbSeq Reagent Kit, in a microwell format, was used for cell capture and library preparation. Libraries were prepared to cover TCR, sample tags, AbSeq, and targeted mRNA from the Human T-Cell Expression Panel plus custom TOX and TOX2 primers. Sequencing of the libraries was performed on an Illumina NovaSeq. The source study handled its data this way. The analysis covered approximately 9,900 cells in total, of which 7,000 to 8,500 were CD8 T cells and approximately 4,500 were CD8 T cells with an identifiable TCR CDR3. The BD Rhapsody Targeted Analysis Pipeline, including V(D)J processing, was run on the Seven Bridges Genomics platform to process the raw data. Quality control, Sample Tag demultiplexing with Lex-BDSMK, clone identification with VDJ Explorer, and Seurat clustering were all done in SeqGeq 1.6.0. Clones comprising <1% of CD8 T cells were considered non-expanded; clones comprising >2.5% of the sample were considered clonal expansions. The public reads were reanalyzed by TCRdb: fastp trimming at Q25, MiXCR alignment, in-frame beta chains only. Each CDR3 protein appears once, grouped with its most common genes and DNA. In this record, the V and J calls reflect TCRdb's handling and not the investigators' own analysis. The sample records fewer than 25,000 distinct CDR3 sequences, just over 35% of which are singletons. 25% to 30% of the sample goes to the ten largest clones.

The sample in question was CMV peptide-activated CD4+ and CD8+ T cells sorted from blood, obtained at five time points, pooled. The label giving this sample's cell subset or site can be read as: sorted CD8+CD137+ and CD4+CD154+ T cells after less than 15 h CMV IE-1 peptide stimulation. The clonotype originates from a female donor who had a heart transplant and CMV viremia.

This receptor carries the CDR3 CASSPIRTSGRPGELFF. The sequence in DNA is TGTGCCAGCAGCCCGATTAGGACTAGCGGGAGGCCCGGGGAGCTGTTTTTT. Here the chain combines TRBV3-1 and TRBJ2-2, with 14 central nucleotides matching TRBD2. At the junction V is shortened by 4 bases and J by 6 bases; bases outside the gene matches: 7. The CDR3, from cysteine to phenylalanine, totals 17 residues. The sequence is cut down to CDR3 DNA, 51 bases in frame from base 1. Via the germline V gene (reference sequence), CDR1 is LGHDT and CDR2 YNNKEL.